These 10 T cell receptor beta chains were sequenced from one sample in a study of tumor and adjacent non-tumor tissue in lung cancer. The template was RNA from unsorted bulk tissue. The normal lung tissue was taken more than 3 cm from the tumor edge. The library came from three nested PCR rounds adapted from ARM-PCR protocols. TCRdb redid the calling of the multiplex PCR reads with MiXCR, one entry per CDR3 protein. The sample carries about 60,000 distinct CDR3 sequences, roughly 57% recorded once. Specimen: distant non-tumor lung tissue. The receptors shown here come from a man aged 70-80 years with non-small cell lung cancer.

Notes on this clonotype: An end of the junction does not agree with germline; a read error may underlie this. CDR3 sequence: CVSSLEVSTQYF. The CDR3 DNA sequence: TGCGTCAGCAGCTTGGAGGTATCTACGCAGTATTTT. The genes are TRBV5-1 and TRBJ2-3, with D possibly being TRBD2 (5 bases). Per the germline V gene, CDR1 is SGHRS and CDR2 is YFSETQ. CDR3 length equals 12 residues.

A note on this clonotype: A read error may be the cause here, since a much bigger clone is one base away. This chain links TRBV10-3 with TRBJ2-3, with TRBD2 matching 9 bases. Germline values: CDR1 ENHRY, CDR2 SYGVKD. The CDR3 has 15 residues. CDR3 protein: CAICEAGGHGDTQYF. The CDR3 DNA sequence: TGTGCCATCTGTGAGGCGGGGGGGCATGGAGATACGCAGTATTTT.

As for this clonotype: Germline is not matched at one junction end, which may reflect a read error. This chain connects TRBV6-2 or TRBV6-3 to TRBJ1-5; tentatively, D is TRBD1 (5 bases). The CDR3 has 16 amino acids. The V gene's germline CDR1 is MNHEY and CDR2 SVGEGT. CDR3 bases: TGTGCCAGGAGTTACGCCGGGGGGTCGGGCAATCAGTCCCAGCATTTT. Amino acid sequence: CARSYAGGSGNQSQHF.

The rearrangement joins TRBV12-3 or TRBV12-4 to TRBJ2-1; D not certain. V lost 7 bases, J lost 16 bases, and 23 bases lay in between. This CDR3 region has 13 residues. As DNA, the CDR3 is TGTGCCAGCAAGCCAGGAGATAGGAATGAGCGATTCTTC. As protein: CASKPGDRNERFF.

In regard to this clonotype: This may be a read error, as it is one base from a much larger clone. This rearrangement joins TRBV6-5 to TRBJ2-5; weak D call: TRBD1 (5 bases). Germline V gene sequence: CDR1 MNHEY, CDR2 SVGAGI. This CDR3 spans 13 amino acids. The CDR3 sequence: CASKTGYQGTQYF. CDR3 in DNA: TGTGCCAGCAAAACAGGTTACCAAGGGACCCAGTACTTC.

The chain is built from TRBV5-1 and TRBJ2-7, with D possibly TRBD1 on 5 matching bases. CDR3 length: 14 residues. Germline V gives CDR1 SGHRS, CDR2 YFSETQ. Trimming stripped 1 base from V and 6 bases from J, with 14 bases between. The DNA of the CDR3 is TGCGCCAGCAGCTTGAAACGCAGGGCCGGCGAGCAGTACTTC. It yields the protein CASSLKRRAGEQYF.

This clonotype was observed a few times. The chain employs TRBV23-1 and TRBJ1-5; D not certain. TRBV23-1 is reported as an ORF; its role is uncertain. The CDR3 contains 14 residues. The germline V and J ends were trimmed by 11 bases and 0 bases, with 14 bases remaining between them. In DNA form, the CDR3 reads TGCGCCTGCTTAGTCGAGTATAGCAATCAGCCCCAGCATTTT. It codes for CACLVEYSNQPQHF.

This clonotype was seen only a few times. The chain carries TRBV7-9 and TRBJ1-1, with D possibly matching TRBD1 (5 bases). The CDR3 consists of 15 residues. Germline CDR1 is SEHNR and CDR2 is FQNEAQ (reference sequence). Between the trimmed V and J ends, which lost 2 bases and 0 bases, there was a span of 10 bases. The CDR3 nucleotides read TGTGCCAGCAGCTTACTCAAAGGGGTGAACACTGAAGCTTTCTTT. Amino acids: CASSLLKGVNTEAFF. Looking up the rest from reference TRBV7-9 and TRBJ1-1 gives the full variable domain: DTGVSQNPRHKITKRGQNVTFRCDPISEHNRLYWYRQTLGQGPEFLTYFQNEAQLEKSRLLSDRFSAERPKGSFSTLEIQRTEQGDSAMYLCASSLLKGVNTEAFFGQGTRLTVV.

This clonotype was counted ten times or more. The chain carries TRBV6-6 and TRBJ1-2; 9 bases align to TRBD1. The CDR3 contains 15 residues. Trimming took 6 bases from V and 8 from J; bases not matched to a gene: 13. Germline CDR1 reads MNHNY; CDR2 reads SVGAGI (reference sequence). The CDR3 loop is CASRGGTGPTMGYTF. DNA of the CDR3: TGTGCCAGCAGGGGGGGGACAGGGCCTACTATGGGCTACACCTTC.

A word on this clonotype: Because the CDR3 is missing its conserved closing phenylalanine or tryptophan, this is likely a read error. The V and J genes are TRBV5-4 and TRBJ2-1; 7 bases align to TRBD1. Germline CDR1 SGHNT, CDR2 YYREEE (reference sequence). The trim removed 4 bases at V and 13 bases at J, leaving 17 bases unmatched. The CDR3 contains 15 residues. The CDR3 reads CASSAQGYVGQQQFL. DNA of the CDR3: TGTGCCAGCAGCGCACAGGGGTATGTGGGACAACAACAGTTCTTG.